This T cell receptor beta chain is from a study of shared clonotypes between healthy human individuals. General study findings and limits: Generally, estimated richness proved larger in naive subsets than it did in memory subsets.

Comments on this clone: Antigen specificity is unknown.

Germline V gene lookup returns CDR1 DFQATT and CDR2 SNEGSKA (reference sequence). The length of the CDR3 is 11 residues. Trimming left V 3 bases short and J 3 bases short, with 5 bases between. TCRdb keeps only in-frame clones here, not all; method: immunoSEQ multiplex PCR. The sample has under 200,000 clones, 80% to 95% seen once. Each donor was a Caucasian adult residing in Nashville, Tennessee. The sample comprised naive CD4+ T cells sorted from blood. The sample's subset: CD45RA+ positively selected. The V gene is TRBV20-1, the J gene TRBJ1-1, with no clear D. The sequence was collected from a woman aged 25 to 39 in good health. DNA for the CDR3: TGCAGTGCTAGCTTGTACACTGAAGCTTTCTTT. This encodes CSASLYTEAFF.